These T cell receptor beta chains were read from a single sample in a study of blood T cells in healthy people across ages. One entry per CDR3 protein, called by TCRdb with MiXCR from the 5' RACE reads. The repertoire holds around 1,700,000 distinct CDR3 sequences, 28% seen once, with 7.7% in the top ten. Sequenced: blood. The receptors derive from a woman aged 30 to 39 in good health. Both conserved end residues are part of each CDR3. The D gene is left open where the match is weak. For some rows the clone size is stated as once, few or many, or as a class when expanded; others skip it.

abundance: few
d_gene: NA
v_gene: TRBV5-5
j_gene: TRBJ2-7
CDR3nt: TGTGCCAGCAGCTTGTACCAGTGGGGCTACGAGCAGTACTTC
CDR3aa: CASSLYQWGYEQYF

abundance: NA
d_gene: NA
v_gene: TRBV28
j_gene: TRBJ1-6
CDR3nt: TGTGCCGGTAGGGGGAGGTCTGCTCGGAGTTCACCCCTCCACTTT
CDR3aa: CAGRGRSARSSPLHF

abundance: NA
d_gene: TRBD1
v_gene: TRBV12-5
j_gene: TRBJ1-2
CDR3nt: TGTGCTAGTGCCCAGGACAGGGCCTATGGCTACACCTTC
CDR3aa: CASAQDRAYGYTF

abundance: NA
d_gene: NA
v_gene: TRBV3-1
j_gene: TRBJ2-7
CDR3nt: TGTGCCAGCAGCCGTGTAAGGGGTATTGAGCAGTACTTC
CDR3aa: CASSRVRGIEQYF

abundance: few
d_gene: NA
v_gene: TRBV30
j_gene: TRBJ1-2
CDR3nt: TGTGCCTGGACTTTTGGAGCCTCCTCAAACTATGGCTACACCTTC
CDR3aa: CAWTFGASSNYGYTF

abundance: few
d_gene: TRBD2
v_gene: TRBV6-2/TRBV6-3
j_gene: TRBJ2-1
CDR3nt: TGTGCCAGCTCATACACAGCGGGATCCTACAATGAGCAGTTCTTC
CDR3aa: CASSYTAGSYNEQFF

abundance: NA
d_gene: TRBD1
v_gene: TRBV19
j_gene: TRBJ1-1
CDR3nt: TGTGCCAGTAGTATCCGAACAGGGGTAAACACTGAAGCTTTCTTT
CDR3aa: CASSIRTGVNTEAFF

abundance: NA
d_gene: TRBD2
v_gene: TRBV6-2/TRBV6-3
j_gene: TRBJ2-2
CDR3nt: TGTGCCAGCAGTCCCCCGGGGGGGGTCACCGGGGAGCTGTTTTTT
CDR3aa: CASSPPGGVTGELFF

abundance: many
d_gene: TRBD1
v_gene: TRBV29-1
j_gene: TRBJ2-3
CDR3nt: TGCAGCGCCCCCGGGACAGGTGGGGGGACGCAGTATTTT
CDR3aa: CSAPGTGGGTQYF

abundance: many
d_gene: NA
v_gene: TRBV24-1
j_gene: TRBJ1-2
CDR3nt: TGTGCCACCGGTTCGGGCTATGGCTACACCTTC
CDR3aa: CATGSGYGYTF

abundance: few
d_gene: NA
v_gene: TRBV5-1
j_gene: TRBJ2-7
CDR3nt: TGCGCCAGCAGCTTGGCCGCAGGAATCGAGGGGTACGAGCAGTACTTC
CDR3aa: CASSLAAGIEGYEQYF

abundance: few
d_gene: NA
v_gene: TRBV20-1
j_gene: TRBJ1-1
CDR3nt: TGCAGTGCCCCGAAGGGGGGCGCGAACACTGAAGCTTTCTTT
CDR3aa: CSAPKGGANTEAFF

abundance: NA
d_gene: NA
v_gene: TRBV21-1
j_gene: TRBJ1-5
CDR3nt: TGTGCCAGCAGCAAAGACGGCAGTCGGGGCGGCAATCAGCCCCAGCATTTT
CDR3aa: CASSKDGSRGGNQPQHF

abundance: few
d_gene: TRBD1
v_gene: TRBV7-2
j_gene: TRBJ1-6
CDR3nt: TGTGCCAGCAGCCACCGGGACAGTAATTCACCCCTCCACTTT
CDR3aa: CASSHRDSNSPLHF

abundance: few
d_gene: NA
v_gene: TRBV6-5
j_gene: TRBJ2-3
CDR3nt: TGTGCCAGCAGTTACTCGACTAGTGGAGATACGCAGTATTTT
CDR3aa: CASSYSTSGDTQYF

abundance: few
d_gene: TRBD2
v_gene: TRBV7-9
j_gene: TRBJ2-3
CDR3nt: TGTGCCAGCAGCCATCGGGACTACTACACAGATACGCAGTATTTT
CDR3aa: CASSHRDYYTDTQYF

abundance: many
d_gene: TRBD2
v_gene: TRBV20-1
j_gene: TRBJ2-7
CDR3nt: TGCAGTGCTACCTTAGCGGGGGGCTCCTACGAGCAGTACTTC
CDR3aa: CSATLAGGSYEQYF

abundance: NA
d_gene: TRBD2
v_gene: TRBV7-2
j_gene: TRBJ2-5
CDR3nt: TGTGCCAGCAGCTTGCTAGCGGTTAGGGAGACCCAGTACTTC
CDR3aa: CASSLLAVRETQYF

abundance: NA
d_gene: NA
v_gene: TRBV20-1
j_gene: TRBJ2-5
CDR3nt: TGCAGTGCTAGTCACTCCGGGGGGACCCAGTACTTC
CDR3aa: CSASHSGGTQYF

abundance: few
d_gene: NA
v_gene: TRBV5-6
j_gene: TRBJ2-3
CDR3nt: TGTGCCAGCAGCGGGGGCAAGGCCCTCACAGATACGCAGTATTTT
CDR3aa: CASSGGKALTDTQYF

abundance: NA
d_gene: NA
v_gene: TRBV6-6
j_gene: TRBJ1-1
CDR3nt: TGTGCAACGAAGTCAGGGGTCCGAGACACTGAAGCTTTCTTT
CDR3aa: CATKSGVRDTEAFF

abundance: NA
d_gene: TRBD1
v_gene: TRBV12-3/TRBV12-4
j_gene: TRBJ2-7
CDR3nt: TGTGCCAGCAGCGGACAGGGGGTACGCTACGAGCAGTACTTC
CDR3aa: CASSGQGVRYEQYF

abundance: many
d_gene: NA
v_gene: TRBV6-6
j_gene: TRBJ1-6
CDR3nt: TGTGCCAGCAGTCAGGACGGCGGAATGTTAAATTCACCCCTCCACTTT
CDR3aa: CASSQDGGMLNSPLHF

abundance: NA
d_gene: NA
v_gene: TRBV9
j_gene: TRBJ2-1
CDR3nt: TGTGCCAGCAGCGTAGCTGGAAACAGGGCCTACAATGAGCAGTTCTTC
CDR3aa: CASSVAGNRAYNEQFF

abundance: many
d_gene: NA
v_gene: TRBV5-1
j_gene: TRBJ2-6
CDR3nt: TGCGCCAGCAGCTCCTATGGACCGAGCTCTGGGGCCAACGTCCTGACTTTC
CDR3aa: CASSSYGPSSGANVLTF

abundance: NA
d_gene: NA
v_gene: TRBV12-3/TRBV12-4
j_gene: TRBJ1-1
CDR3nt: TGTGCCAGCAGCCCACTTCGGGGGAGCACTGAAGCTTTCTTT
CDR3aa: CASSPLRGSTEAFF

abundance: NA
d_gene: NA
v_gene: TRBV7-9
j_gene: TRBJ1-1
CDR3nt: TGTGCCAGCAGCCCACTTTGGGCCACCCTAAAGATTGAAGCTTTCTTT
CDR3aa: CASSPLWATLKIEAFF

abundance: many
d_gene: NA
v_gene: TRBV10-3
j_gene: TRBJ1-5
CDR3nt: TGTGCCATCAGTGCCGGAGGCGGGGATCAGCCCCAGCATTTT
CDR3aa: CAISAGGGDQPQHF

abundance: many
d_gene: NA
v_gene: TRBV20-1
j_gene: TRBJ2-6
CDR3nt: TGCAGTGCTAGAGATCAAACGGTTTTCTCTGGGGCCAACGTCCTGACTTTC
CDR3aa: CSARDQTVFSGANVLTF

abundance: many
d_gene: TRBD2
v_gene: TRBV20-1
j_gene: TRBJ2-1
CDR3nt: TGCAGTGCTAGGTCGAGCGGGAGGCCGCACCTCTACAATGAGCAGTTCTTC
CDR3aa: CSARSSGRPHLYNEQFF

abundance: NA
d_gene: NA
v_gene: TRBV7-9
j_gene: TRBJ1-4
CDR3nt: TGTGCCAGCAGCCCCAGAGGGGGACTAGGGGAAAAACTGTTTTTT
CDR3aa: CASSPRGGLGEKLFF

abundance: few
d_gene: NA
v_gene: TRBV30
j_gene: TRBJ2-1
CDR3nt: TGTGCCTGGCAACTAGTCCCCTACAATGAGCAGTTCTTC
CDR3aa: CAWQLVPYNEQFF

abundance: NA
d_gene: NA
v_gene: TRBV7-3
j_gene: TRBJ2-1
CDR3nt: TGTGCCAGCAGATCGACCGGGACACCAAATGGGCAGTTCTTC
CDR3aa: CASRSTGTPNGQFF

abundance: many
d_gene: NA
v_gene: TRBV4-1
j_gene: TRBJ2-1
CDR3nt: TGCGCCAGCAGCCAACTTCCGGCGGGAATACTGTTCTTC
CDR3aa: CASSQLPAGILFF

abundance: many
d_gene: TRBD2
v_gene: TRBV6-2/TRBV6-3
j_gene: TRBJ2-7
CDR3nt: TGTGCCAGCAGTTATGGGCTAGCGGGAGGACACTACGAGCAGTACTTC
CDR3aa: CASSYGLAGGHYEQYF

abundance: many
d_gene: TRBD2
v_gene: TRBV12-3/TRBV12-4
j_gene: TRBJ2-5
CDR3nt: TGTGCCAGCAGCGAACTTAGCGGGGGTACAGAGACCCAGTACTTC
CDR3aa: CASSELSGGTETQYF

abundance: few
d_gene: NA
v_gene: TRBV20-1
j_gene: TRBJ2-3
CDR3nt: TGCAGTGCTCAGGACAGCCCTAGCACAGATACGCAGTATTTT
CDR3aa: CSAQDSPSTDTQYF

abundance: few
d_gene: NA
v_gene: TRBV6-2/TRBV6-3
j_gene: TRBJ2-1
CDR3nt: TGTGCCAGCAGTTACCTTGCGGGTCCGAATGAGCAGTTCTTC
CDR3aa: CASSYLAGPNEQFF

abundance: NA
d_gene: NA
v_gene: TRBV29-1
j_gene: TRBJ2-2
CDR3nt: TGCAGCGGGGGTTCGAACACCGGGGAGCTGTTTTTT
CDR3aa: CSGGSNTGELFF

abundance: NA
d_gene: TRBD2
v_gene: TRBV9
j_gene: TRBJ2-2
CDR3nt: TGTGCCAGCAGCAGACTAGCGGGCCGGCCGGCCGGGGAGCTGTTTTTT
CDR3aa: CASSRLAGRPAGELFF

abundance: few
d_gene: NA
v_gene: TRBV5-4
j_gene: TRBJ2-1
CDR3nt: TGTGCCAGCAGCTTCTTTGGCGGGTACAATGAGCAGTTCTTC
CDR3aa: CASSFFGGYNEQFF

abundance: NA
d_gene: TRBD1
v_gene: TRBV5-6
j_gene: TRBJ2-1
CDR3nt: TGTGCCAGCAGCTTGGCCTTGGGGACAGGGAGGTCCTACAATGAGCAGTTCTTC
CDR3aa: CASSLALGTGRSYNEQFF

abundance: NA
d_gene: NA
v_gene: TRBV12-3/TRBV12-4
j_gene: TRBJ2-2
CDR3nt: TGTGCCAGCCTCACTCCGACCGGGGAGCTGTTTTTT
CDR3aa: CASLTPTGELFF

abundance: NA
d_gene: TRBD1
v_gene: TRBV6-1
j_gene: TRBJ1-4
CDR3nt: TGTGTCAGCAACAACAGGGGGCTCGGTGAAAAACTGTTTTTT
CDR3aa: CVSNNRGLGEKLFF

abundance: few
d_gene: TRBD2
v_gene: TRBV10-2
j_gene: TRBJ2-7
CDR3nt: TGCGCCAGCAGCGCGGGACTAGTCAATGAGCAGTACTTC
CDR3aa: CASSAGLVNEQYF

abundance: many
d_gene: NA
v_gene: TRBV20-1
j_gene: TRBJ2-7
CDR3nt: TGCAGTGCTAGAGATACGTCAGTCCGCCCCTACGAGCAGTACTTC
CDR3aa: CSARDTSVRPYEQYF

abundance: many
d_gene: NA
v_gene: TRBV5-1
j_gene: TRBJ2-7
CDR3nt: TGCGCCAGCAGCTTGGCTCCTCGACAGGACGGCTACGAGCAGTACTTC
CDR3aa: CASSLAPRQDGYEQYF

abundance: few
d_gene: NA
v_gene: TRBV11-2
j_gene: TRBJ2-7
CDR3nt: TGTGCCAGCAGCCGTAACTCGGGGGCTGGCGAGCAGTACTTC
CDR3aa: CASSRNSGAGEQYF

abundance: NA
d_gene: TRBD1
v_gene: TRBV12-3/TRBV12-4
j_gene: TRBJ1-5
CDR3nt: TGTGCCAGCAGTTTCGGGGACAGGGACAATCAGCCCCAGCATTTT
CDR3aa: CASSFGDRDNQPQHF

abundance: many
d_gene: NA
v_gene: TRBV6-5
j_gene: TRBJ1-4
CDR3nt: TGTGCCAGCAGTTACGGTCCCAATGAAAAACTGTTTTTT
CDR3aa: CASSYGPNEKLFF